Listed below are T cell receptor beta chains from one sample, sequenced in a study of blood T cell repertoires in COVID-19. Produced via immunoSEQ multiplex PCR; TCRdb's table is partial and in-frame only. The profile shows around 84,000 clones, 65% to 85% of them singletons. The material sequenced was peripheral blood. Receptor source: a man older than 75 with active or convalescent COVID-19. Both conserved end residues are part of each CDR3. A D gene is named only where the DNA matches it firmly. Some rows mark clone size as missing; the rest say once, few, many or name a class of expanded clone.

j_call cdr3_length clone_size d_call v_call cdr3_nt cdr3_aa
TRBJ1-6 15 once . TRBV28 TGTGCCAGCAGTCCCGGGGGCTCCTATAATTCACCCCTCCACTTT CASSPGGSYNSPLHF
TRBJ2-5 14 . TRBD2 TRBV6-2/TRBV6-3 TGTGCCAGCAGCCTACTAGCGACCCAAGAGACCCAGTACTTC CASSLLATQETQYF
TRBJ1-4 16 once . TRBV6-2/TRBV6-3 TGTGCCAGCAGTTACTCGAGTAGGGGAAGAAATGAAAAACTGTTTTTT CASSYSSRGRNEKLFF
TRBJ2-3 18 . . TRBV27 TGTGCCAGCAGTTTTAAAAAGTTGACGGGAACTAGCACAGATACGCAGTATTTT CASSFKKLTGTSTDTQYF
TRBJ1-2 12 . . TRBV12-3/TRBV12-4 TGTGCCACCAACATTGGGGGGAACGGCTACACCTTC CATNIGGNGYTF
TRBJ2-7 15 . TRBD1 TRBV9 TGTGCCAGCAGCGCACAACGGGACAGCTCCTACGAGCAGTACTTC CASSAQRDSSYEQYF
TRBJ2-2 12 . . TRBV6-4 TGTGCCAGGGGGGGACCGACCGGGGAGCTGTTTTTT CARGGPTGELFF
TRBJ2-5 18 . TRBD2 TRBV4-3 TGCGCCAGCAGCCCTACGACGCGGGCTAGCGGGTTCCCAGAGACCCAGTACTTC CASSPTTRASGFPETQYF
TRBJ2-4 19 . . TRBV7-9 TGTGCCAGCAGCTTGGATGGAACAGGTCCCAAGGCAGCCAAAAACATTCAGTACTTC CASSLDGTGPKAAKNIQYF
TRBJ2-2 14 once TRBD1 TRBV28 TGTGCCAGCAAGAACAGACAGGGGTCCGGGGAGCTGTTTTTT CASKNRQGSGELFF
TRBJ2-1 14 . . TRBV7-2 TGTGCCAGCAGCTTAGCGGGGGGATACAATGAGCAGTTCTTC CASSLAGGYNEQFF
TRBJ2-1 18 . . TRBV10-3 TGTGCCATCAGTGAGTCTTGGTTAGCGGATAGCTCCTACAATGAGCAGTTCTTC CAISESWLADSSYNEQFF
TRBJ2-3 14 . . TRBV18 TGTGCCAGCTCACCACCGGGGCCGAGAGATACGCAGTATTTT CASSPPGPRDTQYF
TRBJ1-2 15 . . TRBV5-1 TGCGCCAGCAGCTCGACAGCTTCCAAAAACTATGGCTACACCTTC CASSSTASKNYGYTF
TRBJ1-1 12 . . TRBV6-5 TGTGCCAGCTGGAGGGCGAGCACTGAAGCTTTCTTT CASWRASTEAFF
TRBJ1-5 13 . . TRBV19 TGTGCCAGTAGTTGGGCAAGCAATCAGCCCCAGCATTTT CASSWASNQPQHF
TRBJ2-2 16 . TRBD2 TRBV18 TGTGCCAGCTCAGATCGACTAGCGGGGAACACCGGGGAGCTGTTTTTT CASSDRLAGNTGELFF
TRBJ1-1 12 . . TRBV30 TGTGCCTGGAGTCCCGACAGGACTGAAGCTTTCTTT CAWSPDRTEAFF
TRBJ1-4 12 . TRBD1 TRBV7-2 TGTGCCAGCAGGACAGGGGATGAAAAACTGTTTTTT CASRTGDEKLFF
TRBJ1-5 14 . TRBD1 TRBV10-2 TGCGCCAGCCGGGGAGCAGGGGGCGGACAGCCCCAGCATTTT CASRGAGGGQPQHF
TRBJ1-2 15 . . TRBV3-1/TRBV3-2 TGTGCCAGCAGCCAAAGACGGGGGATCGGGTATGGCTACACCTTC CASSQRRGIGYGYTF
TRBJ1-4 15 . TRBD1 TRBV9 TGTGCCAGCAGCGTAGGGGACAGTACTAATGAAAAACTGTTTTTT CASSVGDSTNEKLFF
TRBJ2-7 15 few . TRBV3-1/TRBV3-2 TGTGCCAGCAGCCGAGGGCGGGCAGGGGCCTACGAGCAGTACTTC CASSRGRAGAYEQYF
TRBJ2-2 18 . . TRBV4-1 TGCGCCAGCAGCCAATGGGCCCCAAGGTCTACGAACACCGGGGAGCTGTTTTTT CASSQWAPRSTNTGELFF
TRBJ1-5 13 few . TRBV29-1 TGCAGCGTTGTCGCAGGGGATGATCAGCCCCAGCATTTT CSVVAGDDQPQHF
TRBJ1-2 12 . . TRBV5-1 TGCGCCAGCAGGAACAGGGATGATGGCTACACCTTC CASRNRDDGYTF
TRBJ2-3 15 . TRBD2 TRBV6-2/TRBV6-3 TGTGCCAGCAGCTCACTAGCGGGGGGCCGGGATACGCAGTATTTT CASSSLAGGRDTQYF
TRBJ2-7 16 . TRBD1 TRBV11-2 TGTGCCAGCAGCTTAACCCCGGGACAGCCAGTCCCCCAGCAGTACTTC CASSLTPGQPVPQQYF
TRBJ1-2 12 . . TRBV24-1 TGTGCCACCAGTGTGGCAAACTATGGCTACACCTTC CATSVANYGYTF
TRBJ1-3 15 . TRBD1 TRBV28 TGTGCCAGCAGTCCTCAGGGGGTCAATGGAAACACCATATATTTT CASSPQGVNGNTIYF
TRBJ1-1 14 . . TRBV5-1 TGCGCCAGCACCAGCGAGGATAAGAACACTGAAGCTTTCTTT CASTSEDKNTEAFF
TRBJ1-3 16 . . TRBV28 TGTGCCAGCAGTTTGGCACTGGGACATACTGGAAACACCATATATTTT CASSLALGHTGNTIYF
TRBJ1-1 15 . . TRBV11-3 TGTGCCAGCAGCCCTCTGAGCGGCCCGGGCACTGAAGCTTTCTTT CASSPLSGPGTEAFF
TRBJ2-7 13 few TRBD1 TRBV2 TGTGCCAGCAGATCCGACAGGGGAAGCGAGCAGTACTTC CASRSDRGSEQYF
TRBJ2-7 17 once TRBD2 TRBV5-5 TGTGCCAGCAGCTTGGAAGAGCGGGGCCACAGCTCCTACGAGCAGTACTTC CASSLEERGHSSYEQYF
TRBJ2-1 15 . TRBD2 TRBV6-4 TGTGCCAGCAGTGAGGTGGAGACTAGCTCCAATGAGCAGTTCTTC CASSEVETSSNEQFF
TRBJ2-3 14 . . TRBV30 TGTGCCTGGATGCGGGGGCGTAGGACAGATACGCAGTATTTT CAWMRGRRTDTQYF
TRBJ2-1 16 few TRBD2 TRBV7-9 TGTGCCAGCAGTTGGACTAGCGGGAGGGTCGACAATGAGCAGTTCTTC CASSWTSGRVDNEQFF
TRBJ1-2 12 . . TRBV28 TGTGCCAGCAGTTTCTCGAACTATGGCTACACCTTC CASSFSNYGYTF
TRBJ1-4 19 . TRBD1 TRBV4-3 TGCGCCAGCAGCCGCACCGGGACAGGGACTCTCTCGACTAATGAAAAACTGTTTTTT CASSRTGTGTLSTNEKLFF
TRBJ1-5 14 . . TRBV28 TGTGCCAGCATGGGACACGGTCAGGGGCAGCCCCAGCATTTT CASMGHGQGQPQHF
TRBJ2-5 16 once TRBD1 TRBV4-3 TGCGCCAGCAGCCAAGATTTTAGGACAGGGCGAGAGACCCAGTACTTC CASSQDFRTGRETQYF
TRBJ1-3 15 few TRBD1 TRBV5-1 TGCGCCAGCAGCGCCGGGACAGGGTCGGGAAACACCATATATTTT CASSAGTGSGNTIYF
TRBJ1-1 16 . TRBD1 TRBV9 TGTGCCAGCAGCGTGTCAGGGGGCGCGTTATATACTGAAGCTTTCTTT CASSVSGGALYTEAFF